This T cell receptor beta chain was documented in a study of shared clonotypes between healthy human individuals. V dropped 6 bases and J dropped 4; count of bases not matched to a gene: 12. The V gene's germline CDR1 is MNHEY and CDR2 SMNVEV (reference sequence). The CDR3 has 17 amino acids. Data came from immunoSEQ multiplex PCR; TCRdb stores just in-frame clones and leaves some out. The data show about 2.4 million clones, approximately 93% seen once. The TCR sequence derives from a man aged 18 to 29 in good health. Some clones in this sample may be carry-over from other donors' samples. Sequencing input: naive CD4+ T cells from PBMCs. As for subset: CD45RA+ positively selected. This chain connects TRBV27 to TRBJ2-2; 9 nucleotides agree with TRBD2. The CDR3 is CASSLGIGGRGTGELFF. The CDR3 bases are TGTGCCAGCAGCCTCGGGATAGGCGGGAGGGGCACCGGGGAGCTGTTTTTT.